Listed here is a single T cell receptor beta chain. TCRdb's copy holds only in-frame clones and misses some; the assay was immunoSEQ multiplex PCR. Here the sample spans about 84,000 clones, 97% being singletons. The entry originates in a study of technical replicates of blood from a handful of donors. This CDR3 comprises 14 residues. Germline V gene lookup returns CDR1 SGHNT and CDR2 YYREEE (reference sequence). Between the trimmed V and J ends, which lost 4 bases and 1 base, there was a span of 11 bases. The sequence derives from a human donor in good health. Sequenced: T cells isolated from PBMCs. The chain couples TRBV5-4 to TRBJ1-1; D is ambiguous. DNA of the CDR3: TGTGCCAGCAGCGGCCCCAAAACGAACACTGAAGCTTTCTTT. Amino acid sequence: CASSGPKTNTEAFF.